The clone carrying this T cell receptor (beta chain) was seen at least ten times. What it binds is unknown. Germline V CDR1 and CDR2: DFQATT, SNEGSKA (reference sequence). J was trimmed by 0 bases and V by 5 bases; bases with no gene match: 3. The CDR3 totals 14 residues. The sample belongs to a study of response to subunit inactivated influenza vaccine. One entry per CDR3 protein results from TCRdb running MiXCR on the RT-PCR reads. The data contain 860,000 or so distinct CDR3 sequences, 21% of them singletons. The study, taken as a whole, reports: Only a handful of new T cells, the authors suggested, are recruited with each seasonal influenza vaccination.

Sequencing was performed on PBMCs from blood, taken about 5 days after vaccination. The chain combines TRBV20-1 with TRBJ1-5; 8 bases are shared with TRBD1. The TCR comes from a man over 45 who received an inactivated influenza vaccine. The CDR3 nucleotides are TGCAGTGCTGCGGACAGGGATAGCAATCAGCCCCAGCATTTT. Encoded protein: CSAADRDSNQPQHF.